This TCR beta chain was recorded in a study of shared clonotypes between healthy human individuals. Trimming left V 4 bases short and J 7 bases short, with 18 bases between. Germline V lookup: CDR1 MDHEN, CDR2 SYDVKM. This CDR3 spans 15 amino acids. Generated by immunoSEQ multiplex PCR, the TCRdb table keeps only in-frame clones and is missing some. The sample yields approximately 400,000 clones, 90% to 98% seen once. This chain connects TRBV28 to TRBJ2-3; D is possibly TRBD2 (6 bases). The specimen sequenced was memory CD8+ T cells sorted from blood. Subset denoted: CD45RO+ cells pooled with CCR7-negative TemRA cells. This clonotype was obtained from a man aged 30 to 39 in good health. This chain's CDR3 is CASSWWRDGPNTQYF. The CDR3 DNA sequence: TGTGCCAGCAGTTGGTGGCGGGACGGCCCTAATACGCAGTATTTT. The variable domain in full, completed from reference TRBV28 and TRBJ2-3, reads DVKVTQSSRYLVKRTGEKVFLECVQDMDHENMFWYRQDPGLGLRLIYFSYDVKMKEKGDIPEGYSVSREKKERFSLILESASTNQTSMYLCASSWWRDGPNTQYFGPGTRLTVL.